This T cell receptor beta chain was identified during a study of T cell changes during pregnancy in multiple sclerosis. CDR3 length equals 16 residues. J lost 5 bases, V lost 4 bases, and 7 bases had no gene match. Germline V gene sequence: CDR1 MNHNS, CDR2 SASEGT. Only in-frame clones appear in the TCRdb table, and some are missing; sequencing was by immunoSEQ multiplex PCR. The sample holds tens of thousands of clones, about 90% seen once. This clonotype was obtained from a female donor with multiple sclerosis, enrolled in a pregnancy study. The material was CD4+ T cells from peripheral blood mononuclear cells, obtained after pregnancy. The gene calls are TRBV6-1 and TRBJ1-4; 10 bases are a match to TRBD1. CDR3 sequence (DNA): TGTGCCAGCAGTGGACCCCGGACAGGGGGGAATGAAAAACTGTTTTTT. Its translation: CASSGPRTGGNEKLFF.